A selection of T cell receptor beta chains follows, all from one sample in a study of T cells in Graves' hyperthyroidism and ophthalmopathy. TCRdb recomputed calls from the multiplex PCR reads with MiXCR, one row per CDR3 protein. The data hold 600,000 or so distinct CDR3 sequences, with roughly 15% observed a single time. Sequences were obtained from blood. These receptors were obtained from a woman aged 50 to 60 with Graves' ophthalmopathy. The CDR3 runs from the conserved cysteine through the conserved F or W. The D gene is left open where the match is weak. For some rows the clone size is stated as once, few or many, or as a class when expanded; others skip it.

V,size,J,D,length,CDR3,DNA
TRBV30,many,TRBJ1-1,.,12,CAWIGSNTEAFF,TGTGCCTGGATTGGGTCCAACACTGAAGCTTTCTTT
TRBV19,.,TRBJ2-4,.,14,CASSIGQGGNIQYF,TGTGCCAGTAGTATTGGGCAGGGGGGCAACATTCAGTACTTC
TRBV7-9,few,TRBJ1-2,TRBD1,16,CASSPQGQLRVYGYTF,TGTGCCAGCAGCCCCCAGGGACAGTTAAGGGTCTATGGCTACACCTTC
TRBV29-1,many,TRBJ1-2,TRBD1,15,CSVEFPGQDTYGYTF,TGCAGCGTTGAATTTCCGGGACAGGACACTTATGGCTACACCTTC
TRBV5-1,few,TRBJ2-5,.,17,CASSLEVRGTGQGTQYF,TGCGCCAGCAGCTTGGAGGTTCGGGGGACGGGACAAGGGACCCAGTACTTC
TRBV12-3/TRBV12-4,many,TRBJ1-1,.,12,CASSSGSPEAFF,TGTGCCAGCAGTTCCGGAAGCCCTGAAGCTTTCTTT
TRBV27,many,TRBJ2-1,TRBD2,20,CASNPSPRGTSGRFDNEQFF,TGTGCCAGCAATCCTTCCCCGAGAGGGACTAGCGGGAGATTCGACAATGAGCAGTTCTTC
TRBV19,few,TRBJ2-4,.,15,CASSTTGRGKNIQYF,TGTGCCAGTAGTACGACAGGGAGGGGGAAAAACATTCAGTACTTC
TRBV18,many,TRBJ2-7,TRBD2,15,CASSPRTSGFYEQYF,TGTGCCAGCTCACCCCGGACTAGCGGGTTCTACGAGCAGTACTTC
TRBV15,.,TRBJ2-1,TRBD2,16,CATSRPGLASYNEQFF,TGTGCCACCAGCAGACCCGGACTAGCCTCCTACAATGAGCAGTTCTTC
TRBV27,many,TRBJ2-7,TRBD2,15,CASSFIFGRQYEQYF,TGTGCCAGCAGTTTTATTTTCGGGAGGCAATACGAGCAGTACTTC
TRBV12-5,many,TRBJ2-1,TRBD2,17,CASGLYPSGGSYNEQFF,TGTGCTAGTGGTTTGTATCCTAGCGGGGGAAGCTACAATGAGCAGTTCTTC
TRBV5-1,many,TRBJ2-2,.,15,CASSLAPPRAGELFF,TGCGCCAGCAGCTTGGCGCCCCCAAGGGCCGGGGAGCTGTTTTTT
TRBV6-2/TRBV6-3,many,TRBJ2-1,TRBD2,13,CASSQREAGEQFF,TGTGCCAGCAGCCAGCGGGAGGCCGGTGAGCAGTTCTTC
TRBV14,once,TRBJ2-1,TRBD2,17,CASSQDTGAGGFLEQFF,TGTGCCAGCAGCCAAGACACTGGCGCGGGAGGGTTCCTTGAGCAGTTCTTC
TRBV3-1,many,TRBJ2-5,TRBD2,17,CASSQGSRGSFQETQYF,TGTGCCAGCAGCCAAGGCAGTCGCGGGAGTTTCCAAGAGACCCAGTACTTC
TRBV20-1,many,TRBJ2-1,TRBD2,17,CSARDPGTSVWTNEQFF,TGCAGTGCTAGAGATCCCGGGACTAGCGTTTGGACCAATGAGCAGTTCTTC
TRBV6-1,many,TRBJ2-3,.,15,CASRGPLDGTDTQYF,TGTGCCAGCAGGGGACCCTTAGATGGCACAGATACGCAGTATTTT
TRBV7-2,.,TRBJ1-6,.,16,CASSLSAGEYNSPLHF,TGTGCCAGCAGCTTAAGCGCGGGGGAATATAATTCACCCCTCCACTTT
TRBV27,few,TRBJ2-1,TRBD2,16,CAILLTSGRVNNEQFF,TGTGCCATCCTTTTGACTAGCGGGAGGGTCAATAATGAGCAGTTCTTC
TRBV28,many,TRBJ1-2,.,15,CASSLRTRGDYGYTF,TGTGCCAGCAGTTTACGAACTAGGGGCGACTATGGCTACACCTTC
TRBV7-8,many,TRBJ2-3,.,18,CASSRFITLWDLPDTQYF,TGTGCCAGCAGCCGATTCATAACTTTATGGGATTTGCCAGATACGCAGTATTTT
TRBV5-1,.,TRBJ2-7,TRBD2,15,CASSFNLAGVYEQYF,TGCGCCAGCAGCTTCAATCTAGCGGGGGTCTACGAGCAGTACTTC
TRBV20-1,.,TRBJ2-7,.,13,CSALADSSYEQYF,TGCAGTGCTCTAGCGGACAGCTCCTACGAGCAGTACTTC